This entry features one T cell receptor beta chain sequence. The target antigen is unknown. This sample was taken from a study of chemoradiotherapy in HPV16-positive cancers. Study in general: Candidate HPV-specific clones and shared TCR motifs came from a couple of HPV16-positive patients. General study results and limits: Non-HPV-specific T cells did not expand in tumors during treatment, whereas candidate HPV-specific clones and E7-related motifs did. HPV-responsive T-cell expansion during chemoradiotherapy was linked to improved recurrence-free survival in HPV16-positive patients.

Repertoires were sampled repeatedly during chemoradiotherapy. Assay used: immunoSEQ multiplex PCR; TCRdb lists only in-frame clones, some missing. The sample holds 30,000 to 50,000 clones, approximately 73% seen once. The CDR3 sequence is 14 residues long. The germline CDR1 and CDR2 sequences are LGHNA and YNFKEQ. J lost 7 bases, V lost 4 bases, and 7 bases had no gene match. Specimen: blood, collected from a patient who underwent chemoradiotherapy. The V call is TRBV4-2, the J call TRBJ2-1, with 7 positions matching TRBD2. The sequence was collected from a human donor with HPV-associated anogenital cancer. The DNA for the CDR3 is TGTGCCAGCAGCCGGGCCCAGCGGGGAAATGAGCAGTTCTTC. Encoded protein: CASSRAQRGNEQFF.